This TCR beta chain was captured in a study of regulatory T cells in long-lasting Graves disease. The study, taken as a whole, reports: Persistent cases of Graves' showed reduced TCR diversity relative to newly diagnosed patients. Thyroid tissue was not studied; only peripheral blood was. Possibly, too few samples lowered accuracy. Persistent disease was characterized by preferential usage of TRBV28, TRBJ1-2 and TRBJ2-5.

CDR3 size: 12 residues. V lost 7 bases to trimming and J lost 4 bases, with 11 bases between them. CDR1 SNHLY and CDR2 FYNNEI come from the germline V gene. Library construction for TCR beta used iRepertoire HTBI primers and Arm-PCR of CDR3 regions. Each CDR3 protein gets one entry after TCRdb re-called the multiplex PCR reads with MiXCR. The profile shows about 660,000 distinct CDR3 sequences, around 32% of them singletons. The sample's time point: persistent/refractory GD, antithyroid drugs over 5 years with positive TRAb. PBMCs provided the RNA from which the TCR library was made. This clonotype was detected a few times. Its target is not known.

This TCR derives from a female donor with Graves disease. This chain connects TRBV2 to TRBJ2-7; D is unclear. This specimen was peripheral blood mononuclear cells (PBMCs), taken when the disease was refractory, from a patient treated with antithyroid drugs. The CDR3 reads CASNSRLYEQYF. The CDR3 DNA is TGTGCCAGCAACTCCCGCCTATACGAGCAGTACTTC.